This T cell receptor (beta chain) was retrieved from a study of cytomegalovirus exposure and HLA in healthy donors. Trimming at V came to 1 base and at J to 6 bases, leaving 5 bases not matched to a gene. The CDR3 consists of 15 residues. Germline assignment: CDR1 SGHAT and CDR2 FQNNGV. The PCR contained 60 Vbeta and 13 Jbeta primers. Assay: immunoSEQ multiplex PCR; the TCRdb copy retains only in-frame clones and omits some. The sample has 130,000 or so clones, around four fifths seen once. This sequence originates from a male donor in good health and CMV-seronegative. Input material: PBMCs. This rearrangement joins TRBV11-2 to TRBJ2-2; 7 bases are shared with TRBD1. The CDR3 DNA is TGTGCCAGCAGCTTAGGAGGGGGCAGGTCCGGGGAGCTGTTTTTT. This codes for CASSLGGGRSGELFF.